This T cell receptor (beta chain) was sequenced in a study of molecular identifiers for immune sequencing clone quantification (dated by TCRdb to 2016 to 2019). In the study overall: For a replicate experiment, the RNA from either about 20,000 or 100,000 naive CD8 T cells was divided into five aliquots, and four of those aliquots went on to sequencing. CD8 T cells were used in a methods study to benchmark molecular-identifier clustering-based TCR repertoire sequencing (MIDCIRS) and TCR RNA copy counting.

What the work shows at the level of the full study, not this receptor alone: When barcode sub-clustering was omitted, TCR diversity was inflated by chimeric consensus sequences, with chimeras reaching as high as 47%. The sizes of highly expanded clones could end up underestimated when identical TCR molecules share a barcode. Naive libraries contained spiked-in Jurkat TCR RNA (approximately nine copies' worth), which is not part of the donor repertoire. In CMV-specific effector cells, over 98% of molecules were held by clones above 20 RNA copies, whereas under 1% of molecules were held by such clones in naive cells. Spiked-in Jurkat TCR RNA equivalent to a single cell was reported to be detectable even among 800,000 to 1,000,000 naive CD8 T cells. Modeling gave about three recovered TCR RNA copies per cell versus 7.5 to 10 by digital PCR, implying roughly 30% capture efficiency.

The junction shows trimming of 1 base on V and 8 bases on J, plus 26 bases between the germline ends. The germline V gene (reference sequence) provides CDR1 SEHNR and CDR2 FQNEAQ. From its cysteine to its phenylalanine, the CDR3 spans 18 amino acids. The DNA shown is the 54-base CDR3, in frame from base 1. Receptor libraries were prepared by PCR. Sequencing was performed on an Illumina HiSeq 4000. Preparation of bulk TCR libraries followed a previously described approach, with the TCR primers listed in Table S5. Total RNA was purified with the Qiagen AllPrep DNA/RNA kit. Reads from multiple sequencing runs of the same library were pooled before analysis. The paper's data handling went like this. Only reads with exact TCR constant sequence were kept, trimmed to 150 nt, and grouped by their 12-nt molecular barcodes. Reads inside each barcode group were sub-clustered using a 15% Levenshtein threshold, and a quality-weighted consensus sequence was constructed for each RNA molecule. Non-functional sequences were removed, as were lower-count sequences one edit away from another. Based on fitting two negative binomial distributions, any barcode sub-cluster with under 20% of the maximum read count was discarded. The public reads were reprocessed in TCRdb via fastp at Q25 and MiXCR, keeping in-frame beta chains. One record per CDR3 amino acid sequence lists the most common genes and DNA. Clone size and V and J calls follow TCRdb, not the original study. Recorded for this sample are about 320,000 distinct CDR3 sequences; over 20% of them occurred a single time. Approximately 0.8% of the sample is in the top ten clones.

In this sample, this clonotype turned up many times. The antigen it recognizes is unknown. Nothing much larger sits one base from this clone, and base qualities are not available. Libraries of naive CD8 T cells were generated from roughly 20,000 to 1,000,000 sorted cells, with 10%, 30% or 50% of the purified RNA used. Naive CD8 T cells were FACS-sorted as CD8+CD4-CCR7+CD45RA+ on a BD FACSAria II into RLT Plus buffer. Detection sensitivity was tested by spiking Jurkat RNA equal to some 11 TCR copies' worth into samples containing 20,000-1,000,000 naive CD8 T cells. CD8 T cells were enriched using RosetteSep CD8+ T Cell Enrichment Cocktail and Ficoll-Paque, and the enriched cells then underwent ACK red cell lysis.

The V gene is TRBV7-9 and the J gene is TRBJ2-5; the best D guess is TRBD2, with 6 bases matching. The TCR originated in a human donor in good health. Some libraries in this study had Jurkat cell RNA spiked in. Sequencing was done on a sample of naive CD8+ T cells from blood, with Jurkat cell RNA spiked in. In the paper's terms, the cell subset or site label means: FACS-sorted CD8+CD4-CCR7+CD45RA+ naive T cells. DNA sequence: TGTGCCAGCAGCTTAGAACCGGGACTCCATTTCGCCTCGCAAACCCAGTACTTC. The resulting protein is CASSLEPGLHFASQTQYF.